The 9 T cell receptor beta chains listed next were all sequenced from one sample in a study of cytomegalovirus exposure and HLA in healthy donors. Clones were sequenced by immunoSEQ multiplex PCR, and TCRdb holds only the in-frame ones, with some missing. The data contain 200,000 to 300,000 clones, roughly 88% of them seen just once; the ten biggest clones take up 3% to 3.5%. Sequencing input: PBMCs. These receptors all come from a woman in her 30s in good health and CMV-seronegative.

The chain joins TRBV30 to TRBJ2-3; D possibly matches TRBD1 or TRBD2 (5 bases each). From germline, CDR1 is GTSNPN and CDR2 SVGIG (reference sequence). Trimming shortened V by 3 bases and J by 4 bases, and 8 bases separated the two germline ends. The CDR3 covers 12 residues. Written as DNA, the CDR3 is TGTGCCTGGAGAAGGGGACCAGATACGCAGTATTTT. It yields the protein CAWRRGPDTQYF.

V and J are TRBV30 and TRBJ2-7; no firm D call. This CDR3 has 12 amino acids. Germline loops: CDR1 GTSNPN, CDR2 SVGIG (reference sequence). V was shortened by 3 bases and J by 8 bases, with 14 bases between the two germline ends. CDR3 nucleotides: TGTGCCTGGAGATTCCGAATAGGGCAGCAGTACTTC. Amino acids: CAWRFRIGQQYF.

This rearrangement joins TRBV29-1 to TRBJ1-1, with D unclear. Germline V CDR1 and CDR2: SQVTM, ANQGSEA. The CDR3 has 15 amino acids. Trimming removed 2 bases from V and 1 base from J, with 14 bases in between. The CDR3 bases are TGCAGCGTTGAAACGGTAGTATCCCGGAACACTGAAGCTTTCTTT. This sequence encodes CSVETVVSRNTEAFF.

This chain connects TRBV29-1 to TRBJ2-7, with TRBD2 identical over 7 bases. The V and J ends lost 7 bases and 2 bases, in that order; junction bases with no gene match: 11. CDR3 length equals 14 residues. Germline values: CDR1 SQVTM, CDR2 ANQGSEA. In DNA, the CDR3 is TGCAGCGCCCAGGAGGCTAGCGGACCCTACGAGCAGTACTTC. As protein: CSAQEASGPYEQYF.

This chain connects TRBV29-1 to TRBJ1-2; 7 bases match TRBD1. The CDR3 spans 12 residues. Germline loops: CDR1 SQVTM, CDR2 ANQGSEA. Losses at the gene ends were 3 bases for V and 6 bases for J; bases not matched to a gene: 4. CDR3: CSVDRGLHGYTF. The CDR3 DNA follows: TGCAGCGTTGATAGGGGGCTACATGGCTACACCTTC. The full variable domain, completed using reference TRBV29-1 and TRBJ1-2, is SAVISQKPSRDICQRGTSLTIQCQVDSQVTMMFWYRQQPGQSLTLIATANQGSEATYESGFVIDKFPISRPNLTFSTLTVSNMSPEDSSIYLCSVDRGLHGYTFGSGTRLTVV.

This sequence joins TRBV4-1 and TRBJ2-2; 8 positions agree with TRBD2. Germline CDR1 is MGHRA and CDR2 is YSYEKL. The CDR3 totals 16 residues. The junction had 5 bases not matched to a gene; V was cut back by 0 bases and J by 5 bases. CDR3 residues: CASSQDSQRETGELFF. The CDR3, as DNA: TGCGCCAGCAGCCAAGATTCCCAGCGGGAGACCGGGGAGCTGTTTTTT.

V and J are TRBV5-4 and TRBJ2-7; D is tentatively TRBD1 or TRBD2 (7 bases each). This CDR3 spans 14 amino acids. Looked up from germline, CDR1 is SGHNT and CDR2 is YYREEE (reference sequence). Trimming removed 4 bases from V and 2 bases from J, with 13 bases in between. CDR3 in DNA: TGTGCCAGCAGCCCCAGGGGGGGGGCCTACGAGCAGTACTTC. Its translation: CASSPRGGAYEQYF. The full variable domain, its missing parts supplied by reference TRBV5-4 and TRBJ2-7, is ETGVTQSPTHLIKTRGQQVTLRCSSQSGHNTVSWYQQALGQGPQFIFQYYREEENGRGNFPPRFSGLQFPNYSSELNVNALELDDSALYLCASSPRGGAYEQYFGPGTRLTVT.

V and J are TRBV19 and TRBJ2-2; D remains ambiguous. V dropped 0 bases and J dropped 1 base, with 9 bases sitting between them. Germline assignment: CDR1 LNHDA and CDR2 SQIVND (reference sequence). The CDR3 is 16 residues long. This CDR3 is CASSIEKGWNTGELFF. The CDR3 DNA sequence: TGTGCCAGTAGTATAGAAAAGGGATGGAACACCGGGGAGCTGTTTTTT. Full variable domain (rest looked up from reference TRBV19 and TRBJ2-2): DGGITQSPKYLFRKEGQNVTLSCEQNLNHDAMYWYRQDPGQGLRLIYYSQIVNDFQKGDIAEGYSVSREKKESFPLTVTSAQKNPTAFYLCASSIEKGWNTGELFFGEGSRLTVL.

The rearrangement links TRBV9 to TRBJ2-7; tentatively, D is TRBD1 or TRBD2 (5 bases each). This CDR3 spans 12 amino acids. The germline CDR1 and CDR2 sequences are SGDLS and YYNGEE. Trimming removed 5 bases at V and 7 bases at J, with 13 bases between. CDR3 sequence reads: CASSRRDREQYF. The DNA of the CDR3 is TGTGCCAGCAGTCGCCGGGACCGGGAGCAGTACTTC. The complete variable domain, with remaining parts taken from reference TRBV9 and TRBJ2-7, reads DSGVTQTPKHLITATGQRVTLRCSPRSGDLSVYWYQQSLDQGLQFLIQYYNGEERAKGNILERFSAQQFPDLHSELNLSSLELGDSALYFCASSRRDREQYFGPGTRLTVT.